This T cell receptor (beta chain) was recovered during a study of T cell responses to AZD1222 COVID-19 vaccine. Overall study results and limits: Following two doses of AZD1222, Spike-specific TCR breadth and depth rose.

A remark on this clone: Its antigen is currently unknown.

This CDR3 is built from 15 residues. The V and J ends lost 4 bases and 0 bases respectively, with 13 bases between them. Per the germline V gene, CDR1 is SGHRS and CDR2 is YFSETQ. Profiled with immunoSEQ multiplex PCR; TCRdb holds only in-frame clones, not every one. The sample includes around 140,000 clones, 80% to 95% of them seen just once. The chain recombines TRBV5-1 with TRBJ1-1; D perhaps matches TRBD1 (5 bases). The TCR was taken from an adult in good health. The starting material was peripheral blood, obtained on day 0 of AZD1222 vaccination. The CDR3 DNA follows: TGCGCCAGCAGCGGAGGTGGGGGACTGAACACTGAAGCTTTCTTT. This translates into CASSGGGGLNTEAFF.